This TCR beta chain was observed in a study of cytomegalovirus exposure and HLA in healthy donors. This PCR relied on a set of 60 Vbeta primers and 13 Jbeta primers. TCRdb keeps only in-frame clones here, not all; method: immunoSEQ multiplex PCR. This table holds hundreds of thousands of clones, around 80% found once. This sequence originates from a man aged 35 to 55 in good health and CMV-seropositive. Sequences were obtained from PBMCs.

In DNA form, the CDR3 reads TGTGCCAGCAGCTTAGAGGGAGGACTAGTGCCCTCAGGGACAGAGACCCAGTACTTC. Its protein product is CASSLEGGLVPSGTETQYF. V and J are TRBV11-3 and TRBJ2-5, with TRBD2 identical over 7 bases. The CDR3 sequence is 19 residues long. V lost 0 bases and J lost 4; bases outside the gene matches: 17. CDR1 and CDR2 from the germline V gene are SGHNT and YENEEA.